Below are 20 T cell receptor beta chains sequenced from a single sample in a study of cytomegalovirus exposure and HLA in healthy donors. PCR employed 60 Vbeta and 13 Jbeta primers. Method: immunoSEQ multiplex PCR; TCRdb's copy keeps in-frame clones and lacks some. The sample totals some 84,000 clones. Sequenced sample: PBMCs. These receptors were taken from a man aged 50 to 60 in good health and CMV-seronegative.

CDR3 bases: TGTGCCAGCTCAGACCGGGACACCTTC. Amino acids: CASSDRDTF. The chain couples TRBV18 to TRBJ1-2, with D uncertain. Trimming shortened V by 5 bases and J by 12 bases, and 7 bases separated the two germline ends. Germline CDR1 KGHSH, CDR2 LQKENI. The CDR3 runs 9 residues.

The gene calls are TRBV7-2 and TRBJ2-2; TRBD1 is a possible D gene (6 bases). CDR1 is SGHTA, CDR2 FQGNSA, per germline. Trimming pared 2 bases from V and 2 bases from J, leaving 12 bases between. This CDR3 has 16 amino acids. In DNA form, the CDR3 reads TGTGCCAGCAGCTTAAACCCCGGGACAAACACCGGGGAGCTGTTTTTT. Protein sequence: CASSLNPGTNTGELFF.

This chain uses TRBV4-1 with TRBJ2-5; D is perhaps TRBD1 (7 bases). CDR1 is MGHRA, CDR2 YSYEKL, per germline. Trimming took 3 bases from V and 4 from J, leaving 9 bases between them. This CDR3 region has 13 residues. This CDR3 reads CASSQQGGETQYF. The DNA for the CDR3 is TGCGCCAGCAGCCAGCAGGGGGGAGAGACCCAGTACTTC.

The V and J genes are TRBV6-5 and TRBJ1-5; D gene unclear. Deletions cut 0 bases from V and 4 bases from J, with 7 bases between. This CDR3 contains 14 residues. The germline V gene has CDR1 MNHEY and CDR2 SVGAGI. CDR3 sequence: CASSYSRGNQPQHF. The CDR3, as DNA: TGTGCCAGCAGTTACTCGCGGGGTAATCAGCCCCAGCATTTT.

The chain employs TRBV7-2 and TRBJ1-2; 8 bases align to TRBD1. The junction had 8 bases not matched to a gene; V was cut back by 5 bases and J by 3 bases. Germline V gene sequence: CDR1 SGHTA, CDR2 FQGNSA. This CDR3 contains 15 residues. CDR3 in DNA: TGTGCCAGCAGCCCTGGACAGGGACCGCACTATGGCTACACCTTC. It codes for CASSPGQGPHYGYTF.

The CDR3 reads CASQRMAGITGELFF. The CDR3 DNA reads as TGTGCCAGCCAACGTATGGCAGGGATAACCGGGGAGCTGTTTTTT. The rearrangement uses TRBV6-1 and TRBJ2-2; possibly TRBD1 for D (5 bases). Germline V lookup: CDR1 MNHNS, CDR2 SASEGT. This CDR3 is 15 amino acids long. The germline V and J ends were trimmed by 8 bases and 5 bases, with 18 bases remaining between them.

The V gene is TRBV27, the J gene TRBJ1-6; D may be TRBD1 (6 bases). The CDR3 has 15 amino acids. The germline V gene encodes CDR1 MNHEY and CDR2 SMNVEV (reference sequence). V lost 2 bases to trimming and J lost 7 bases, with 12 bases between them. CDR3 sequence (DNA): TGTGCCAGCAGTTTAAACGAGGGGGGGAATTCACCCCTCCACTTT. This codes for CASSLNEGGNSPLHF.

V gene TRBV7-2 combines with J gene TRBJ1-1, with unresolved D. The CDR3 is 15 amino acids. Germline V gene lookup returns CDR1 SGHTA and CDR2 FQGNSA. Trimming cost V 3 bases and J 1 base, with 12 bases left between them. In DNA, the CDR3 is TGTGCCAGCAGCTTGACATCTATTAGGAACACTGAAGCTTTCTTT. This translates into CASSLTSIRNTEAFF.

The chain joins TRBV5-1 to TRBJ1-2; no firm D call. Germline CDR1 SGHRS, CDR2 YFSETQ. This CDR3 is built from 13 residues. V gave up 0 bases and J gave up 1 base, with 4 bases separating them. The CDR3 is CASSLELNYGYTF. CDR3 bases: TGCGCCAGCAGCTTGGAGCTTAACTATGGCTACACCTTC.

As concerns this clone: The junction and the germline gene differ at one end; a read error may be behind it. The rearrangement joins TRBV9 to TRBJ2-2; TRBD1 agrees at 9 bases. The CDR3 has 17 amino acids. CDR1 SGDLS and CDR2 YYNGEE come from the germline V gene. CDR3 DNA sequence: TGTGCCGGCAGCGACCCATCGGGGACAGGGAGTGCCGGGGAGCTGTTTTTT. Translation: CAGSDPSGTGSAGELFF.

The DNA for the CDR3 is TGTGCCAGCAGCTTGGCTAACAGGGACTATAACTATGGCTACACCTTC. Its protein product is CASSLANRDYNYGYTF. V and J are TRBV7-8 and TRBJ1-2, with D tentatively TRBD1 (6 bases). The CDR3 spans 16 residues. Germline values: CDR1 SGHVS, CDR2 FQNEAQ. Trimming removed 3 bases at V and 1 base at J, with 15 bases between.

The V gene is TRBV18, the J gene TRBJ1-2; no definite D call. Germline-derived CDR1 and CDR2 are KGHSH and LQKENI. The V end lost 0 bases, the J end lost 4 bases, and 12 bases lay between the germline ends. The CDR3 is 15 residues long. CDR3 sequence: CASSPPGLGSYGYTF. The CDR3 region has the DNA TGTGCCAGCTCACCACCTGGGTTAGGGAGCTATGGCTACACCTTC.

The V gene is TRBV29-1, the J gene TRBJ2-1, with 14 nucleotides matching TRBD2. This CDR3 is 15 amino acids long. The ends lost 7 bases at V and 5 bases at J; junction bases unmatched: 7. Looked up from germline, CDR1 is SQVTM and CDR2 is ANQGSEA. The CDR3 loop reads CSAAGTSGGDNEQFF. In DNA, the CDR3 is TGCAGCGCCGCAGGGACTAGCGGGGGTGACAATGAGCAGTTCTTC.

The CDR3 loop reads CASSMRGIRATDYEQYF. DNA for the CDR3: TGTGCCAGTAGTATGCGGGGTATCCGAGCGACGGACTACGAGCAGTACTTC. The V and J genes are TRBV19 and TRBJ2-7, with D maybe TRBD2 (6 bases). Trimming removed 3 bases at V and 3 bases at J, with 21 bases between. The CDR3 runs 17 residues. Germline CDR1 is LNHDA and CDR2 is SQIVND (reference sequence).

The V call is TRBV6-5, the J call TRBJ2-1; 8 bases agree with TRBD2. The germline V gene has CDR1 MNHEY and CDR2 SVGAGI. With V trimmed by 8 bases and J by 6 bases, 6 bases remained unmatched. The CDR3 is made up of 13 amino acids. CDR3 sequence: CASGAGAFNEQFF. The CDR3 coding sequence is TGTGCCAGCGGAGCGGGGGCCTTCAATGAGCAGTTCTTC.

This chain joins TRBV7-9 and TRBJ2-1; 7 bases map to TRBD1. The V gene's germline CDR1 is SEHNR and CDR2 FQNEAQ (reference sequence). The V segment lost 3 bases and the J segment 4 bases; nucleotides outside the gene matches: 6. The CDR3 consists of 15 residues. CDR3 residues: CASSFRTGSYNEQFF. CDR3 bases: TGTGCCAGCAGCTTTAGGACAGGCTCGTACAATGAGCAGTTCTTC.

This chain uses TRBV7-9 with TRBJ1-6; 8 bases fit TRBD1. Germline V gene sequence: CDR1 SEHNR, CDR2 FQNEAQ (reference sequence). The V and J ends lost 2 bases and 9 bases, in that order; junction bases with no gene match: 9. CDR3 size: 16 residues. CDR3 bases: TGTGCCAGCAGCTTAATGGCTCCAGGGGGCTTTTCACCCCTCCACTTT. Its protein product is CASSLMAPGGFSPLHF.

The chain uses TRBV27 and TRBJ2-7, with 9 nucleotides matching TRBD2. V trimming: 3 bases; J trimming: 3 bases; junction bases outside the gene matches: 6. The CDR3 runs 15 residues. Germline V lookup: CDR1 MNHEY, CDR2 SMNVEV (reference sequence). CDR3 nucleotides: TGTGCCAGCAGTTTGAGGCTAGCGGGAAACTACGAGCAGTACTTC. Residues: CASSLRLAGNYEQYF.

V gene TRBV9 combines with J gene TRBJ2-3; TRBD1 matches 11 bases. The CDR3 has 14 amino acids. CDR1 is SGDLS and CDR2 is YYNGEE in the germline V gene. Losses at the gene ends were 7 bases for V and 1 base for J; bases not matched to a gene: 2. CDR3 nucleotide sequence: TGTGCCAGCGGGACAGGGGGGGGCACAGATACGCAGTATTTT. Translation gives CASGTGGGTDTQYF.

The chain has TRBV5-1 and TRBJ2-1, with D possibly matching TRBD1 (6 bases). Germline V gene data show CDR1 as SGHRS and CDR2 as YFSETQ. V was trimmed by 4 bases and J by 6 bases, leaving 17 bases between them. This CDR3 comprises 15 residues. The CDR3 sequence: CASSVQGMWGNEQFF. In nucleotides, the CDR3 is TGCGCCAGCAGCGTACAGGGTATGTGGGGCAATGAGCAGTTCTTC. Variable domain in full (rest from reference TRBV5-1 and TRBJ2-1): KAGVTQTPRYLIKTRGQQVTLSCSPISGHRSVSWYQQTPGQGLQFLFEYFSETQRNKGNFPGRFSGRQFSNSRSEMNVSTLELGDSALYLCASSVQGMWGNEQFFGPGTRLTVL.